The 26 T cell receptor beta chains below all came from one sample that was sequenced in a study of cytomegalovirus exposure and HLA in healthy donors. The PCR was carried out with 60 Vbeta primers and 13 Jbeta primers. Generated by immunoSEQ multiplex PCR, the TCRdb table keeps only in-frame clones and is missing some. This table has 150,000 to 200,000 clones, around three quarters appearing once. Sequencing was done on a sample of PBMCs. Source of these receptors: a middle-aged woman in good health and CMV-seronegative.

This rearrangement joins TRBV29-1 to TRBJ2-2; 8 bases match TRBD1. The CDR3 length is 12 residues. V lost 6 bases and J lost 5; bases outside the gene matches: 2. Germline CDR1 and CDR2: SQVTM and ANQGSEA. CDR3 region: CSVGQGTGELFF. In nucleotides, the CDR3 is TGCAGCGTCGGACAGGGTACCGGGGAGCTGTTTTTT.

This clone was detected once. CDR3 loop: CATTGDPNTEAFF. DNA for the CDR3: TGTGCCACCACAGGGGACCCGAACACTGAAGCTTTCTTT. This chain links TRBV13 with TRBJ1-1; 7 nucleotides line up with TRBD1. The J segment lost 1 base and the V segment lost 10 bases, leaving 6 bases of the junction unmatched. The germline V gene has CDR1 PRHDT and CDR2 FYEKMQ (reference sequence). The CDR3 runs to 13 residues.

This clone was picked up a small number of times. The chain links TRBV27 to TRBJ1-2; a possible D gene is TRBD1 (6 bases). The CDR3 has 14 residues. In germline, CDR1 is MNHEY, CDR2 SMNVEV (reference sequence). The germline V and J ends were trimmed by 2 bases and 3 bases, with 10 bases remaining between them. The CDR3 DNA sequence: TGTGCCAGCAGTTTAGGGAGGGGGGACTATGGCTACACCTTC. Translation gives CASSLGRGDYGYTF.

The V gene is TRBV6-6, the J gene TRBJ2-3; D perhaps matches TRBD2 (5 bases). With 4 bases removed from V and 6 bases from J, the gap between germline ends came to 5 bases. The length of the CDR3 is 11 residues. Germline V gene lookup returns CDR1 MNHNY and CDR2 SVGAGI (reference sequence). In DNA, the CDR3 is TGTGCCAGCAGTTTAGCGGATACGCAGTATTTT. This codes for CASSLADTQYF.

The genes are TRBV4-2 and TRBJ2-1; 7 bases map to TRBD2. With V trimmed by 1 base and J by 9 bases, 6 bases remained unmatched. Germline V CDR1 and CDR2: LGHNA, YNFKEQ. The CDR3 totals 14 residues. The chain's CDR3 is CASSQGTRESEQFF. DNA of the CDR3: TGTGCCAGCAGCCAAGGGACTAGAGAGAGTGAGCAGTTCTTC.

CDR3 region: CAWSVGESGTGGTEAFF. DNA for the CDR3: TGTGCCTGGAGTGTAGGGGAGAGCGGGACAGGGGGCACTGAAGCTTTCTTT. This chain connects TRBV30 to TRBJ1-1; 11 positions match TRBD1. The ends lost 0 bases at V and 4 bases at J; junction bases unmatched: 10. This CDR3 has 17 amino acids. Germline-derived CDR1 and CDR2 are GTSNPN and SVGIG (reference sequence).

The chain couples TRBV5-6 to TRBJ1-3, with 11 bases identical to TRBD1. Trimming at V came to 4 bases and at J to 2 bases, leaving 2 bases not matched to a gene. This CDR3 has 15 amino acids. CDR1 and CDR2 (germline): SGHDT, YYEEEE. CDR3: CASSVGQGAGNTIYF. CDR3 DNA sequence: TGTGCCAGCAGCGTGGGACAGGGGGCTGGAAACACCATATATTTT.

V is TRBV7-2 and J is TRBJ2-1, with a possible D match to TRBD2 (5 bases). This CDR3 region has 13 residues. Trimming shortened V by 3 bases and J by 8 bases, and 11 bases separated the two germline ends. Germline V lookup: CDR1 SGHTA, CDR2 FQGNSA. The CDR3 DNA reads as TGTGCCAGCAGCTTGCAAGACGGGGATGAGCAGTTCTTC. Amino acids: CASSLQDGDEQFF.

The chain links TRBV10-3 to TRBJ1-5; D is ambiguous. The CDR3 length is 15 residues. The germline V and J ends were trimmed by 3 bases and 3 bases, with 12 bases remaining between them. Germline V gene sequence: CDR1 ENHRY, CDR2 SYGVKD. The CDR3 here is CAISEGRGLNQPQHF. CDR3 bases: TGTGCCATCAGTGAAGGGCGGGGTCTCAATCAGCCCCAGCATTTT.

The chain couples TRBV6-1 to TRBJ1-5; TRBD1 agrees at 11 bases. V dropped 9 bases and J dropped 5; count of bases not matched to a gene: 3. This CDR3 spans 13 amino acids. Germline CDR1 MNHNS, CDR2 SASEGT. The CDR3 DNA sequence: TGTGCCAGGGGGACAGGGGGACATCAGCCCCAGCATTTT. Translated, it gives CARGTGGHQPQHF.

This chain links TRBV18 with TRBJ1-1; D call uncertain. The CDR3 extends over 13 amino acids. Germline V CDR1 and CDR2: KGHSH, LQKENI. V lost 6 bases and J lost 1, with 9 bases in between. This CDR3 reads CASSLDTNTEAFF. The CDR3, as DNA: TGTGCCAGCTCTCTTGACACGAACACTGAAGCTTTCTTT.

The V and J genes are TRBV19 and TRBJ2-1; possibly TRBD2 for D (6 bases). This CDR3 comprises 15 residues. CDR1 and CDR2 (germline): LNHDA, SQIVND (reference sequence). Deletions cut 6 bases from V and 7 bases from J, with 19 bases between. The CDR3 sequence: CASSALATQINEQFF. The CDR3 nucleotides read TGTGCCAGTAGCGCACTAGCTACCCAAATAAATGAGCAGTTCTTC.

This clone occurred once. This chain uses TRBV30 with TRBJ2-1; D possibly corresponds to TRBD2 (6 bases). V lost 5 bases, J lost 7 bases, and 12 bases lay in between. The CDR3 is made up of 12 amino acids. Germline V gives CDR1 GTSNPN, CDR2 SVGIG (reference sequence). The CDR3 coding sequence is TGTGCCTGGGGCCCCGGGAGAAATGAGCAGTTCTTC. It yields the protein CAWGPGRNEQFF. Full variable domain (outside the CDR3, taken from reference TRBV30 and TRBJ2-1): SQTIHQWPATLVQPVGSPLSLECTVEGTSNPNLYWYRQAAGRGLQLLFYSVGIGQISSEVPQNLSASRPQDRQFILSSKKLLLSDSGFYLCAWGPGRNEQFFGPGTRLTVL.

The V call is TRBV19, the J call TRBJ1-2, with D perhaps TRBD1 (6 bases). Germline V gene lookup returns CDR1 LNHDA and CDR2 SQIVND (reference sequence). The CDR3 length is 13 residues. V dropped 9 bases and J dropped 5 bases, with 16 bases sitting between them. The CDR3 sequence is CASSDSRIYGYTF. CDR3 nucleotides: TGTGCCAGCTCGGACAGTAGGATATATGGCTACACCTTC.

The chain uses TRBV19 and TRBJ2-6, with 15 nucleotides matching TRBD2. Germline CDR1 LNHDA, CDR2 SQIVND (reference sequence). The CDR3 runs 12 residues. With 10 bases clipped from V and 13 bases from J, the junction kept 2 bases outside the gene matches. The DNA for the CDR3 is TGTGCCACAGGGACTAGCGGGAGGGTCCTGACTTTC. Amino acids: CATGTSGRVLTF.

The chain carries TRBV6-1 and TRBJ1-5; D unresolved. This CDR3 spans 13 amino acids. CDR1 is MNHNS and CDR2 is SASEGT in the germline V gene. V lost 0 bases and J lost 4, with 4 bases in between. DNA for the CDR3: TGTGCCAGCAGTGAAGCGAGGAATCAGCCCCAGCATTTT. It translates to CASSEARNQPQHF.

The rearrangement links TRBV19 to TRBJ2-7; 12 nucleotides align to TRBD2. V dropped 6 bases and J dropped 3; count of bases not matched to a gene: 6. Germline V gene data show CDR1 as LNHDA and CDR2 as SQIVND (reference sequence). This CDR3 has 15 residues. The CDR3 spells CASRELAGGGYEQYF. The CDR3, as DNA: TGTGCCAGTAGGGAACTAGCGGGAGGTGGCTACGAGCAGTACTTC.

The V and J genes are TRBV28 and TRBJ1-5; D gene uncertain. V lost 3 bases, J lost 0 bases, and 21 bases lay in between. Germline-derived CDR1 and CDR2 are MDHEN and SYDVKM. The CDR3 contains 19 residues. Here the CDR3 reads CASSFDGQVGSYSNQPQHF. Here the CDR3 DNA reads TGTGCCAGCAGTTTTGATGGGCAAGTCGGAAGCTATAGCAATCAGCCCCAGCATTTT.

CDR3: CSVDVANTEAFF. The CDR3 DNA reads TGCAGCGTTGACGTGGCGAACACTGAAGCTTTCTTT. The rearrangement links TRBV29-1 to TRBJ1-1; D is unclear. The CDR3 runs 12 residues. CDR1 is SQVTM, CDR2 ANQGSEA, per germline. V was trimmed by 3 bases and J by 1 base, leaving 6 bases between them.

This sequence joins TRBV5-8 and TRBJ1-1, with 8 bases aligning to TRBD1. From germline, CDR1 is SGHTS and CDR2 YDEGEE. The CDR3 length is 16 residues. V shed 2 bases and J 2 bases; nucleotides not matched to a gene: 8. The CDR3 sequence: CASSFPRTGLNTEAFF. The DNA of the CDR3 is TGTGCCAGCAGCTTTCCTCGGACAGGGTTAAACACTGAAGCTTTCTTT.

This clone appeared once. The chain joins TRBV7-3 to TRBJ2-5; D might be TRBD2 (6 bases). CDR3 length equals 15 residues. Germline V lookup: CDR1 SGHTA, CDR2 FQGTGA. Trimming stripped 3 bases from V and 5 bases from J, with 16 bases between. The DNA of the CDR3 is TGTGCCAGCAGCTTGGAGGGGTCCCAGCGGGAGACCCAGTACTTC. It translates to CASSLEGSQRETQYF.

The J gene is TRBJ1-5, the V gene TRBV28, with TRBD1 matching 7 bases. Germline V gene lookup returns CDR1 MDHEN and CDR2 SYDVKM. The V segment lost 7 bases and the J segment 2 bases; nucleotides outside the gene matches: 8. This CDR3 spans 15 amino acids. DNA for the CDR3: TGTGCCAGCAAGGGAGAGGGGGCTGGCAATCAGCCCCAGCATTTT. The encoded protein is CASKGEGAGNQPQHF.

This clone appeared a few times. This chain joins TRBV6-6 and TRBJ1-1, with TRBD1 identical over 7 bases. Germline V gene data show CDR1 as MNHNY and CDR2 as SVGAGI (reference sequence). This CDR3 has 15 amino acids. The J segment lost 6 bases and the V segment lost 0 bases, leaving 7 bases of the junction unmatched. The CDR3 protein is CASSYSEGGRAEAFF. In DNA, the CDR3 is TGTGCCAGCAGTTACTCAGAAGGGGGCCGGGCTGAAGCTTTCTTT.

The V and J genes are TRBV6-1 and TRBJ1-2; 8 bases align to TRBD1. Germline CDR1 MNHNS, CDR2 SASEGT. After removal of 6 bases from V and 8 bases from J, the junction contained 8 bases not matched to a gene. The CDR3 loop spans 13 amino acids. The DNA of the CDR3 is TGTGCCAGCAGAGACCAGGGGGCGGGAGGCTACACCTTC. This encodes CASRDQGAGGYTF.

CDR3 in amino acids: CASSEYTGIEETQYF. The CDR3 coding sequence is TGTGCCAGCAGTGAATATACAGGGATCGAAGAGACCCAGTACTTC. This sequence joins TRBV25-1 and TRBJ2-5, with a weak D call TRBD1 (6 bases). From germline, CDR1 is MGHDK and CDR2 SYGVNS. Trimming left V 0 bases short and J 3 bases short, with 11 bases between. The CDR3 contains 15 residues.

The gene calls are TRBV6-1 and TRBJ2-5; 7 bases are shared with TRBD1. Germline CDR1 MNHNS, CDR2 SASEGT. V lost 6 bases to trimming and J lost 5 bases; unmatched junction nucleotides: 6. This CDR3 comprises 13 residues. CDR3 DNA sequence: TGTGCCAGCAGGTACAGGGGTAGGGAGACCCAGTACTTC. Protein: CASRYRGRETQYF.